Below are 25 T cell receptor beta chains sequenced from a single sample in a study of CD8 T cells in ankylosing spondylitis. Points from the study as a whole: What appeared characteristic of ankylosing spondylitis blood was a TCR beta motif of fewer than ten highly homologous variants.

TCRdb itself ran the 5' RACE reads through MiXCR, one entry per CDR3 protein. The sample records a few hundred thousand distinct CDR3 sequences, approximately 20% being singletons. Antigens of these TCRs are unknown. The sample was blood, either unsorted or a sorted T cell fraction (not recorded which). All receptors come from a male donor with ankylosing spondylitis.

V usage is TRBV12-3 or TRBV12-4 and J usage is TRBJ2-7; TRBD1 matches at 8 bases. This CDR3 comprises 17 residues. J gave up 2 bases and V 4 bases, and 13 bases lay outside the gene matches. CDR3 sequence: CASSSSTSQGAPYEQYF. The CDR3 DNA reads as TGTGCCAGCAGTTCATCAACAAGCCAGGGGGCCCCCTACGAGCAGTACTTC.

The chain employs TRBV28 and TRBJ1-4, with 11 bases that match TRBD1. With V trimmed by 7 bases and J by 0 bases, 13 bases remained unmatched. This CDR3 is 19 amino acids long. CDR1 and CDR2 from the germline V gene are MDHEN and SYDVKM. CDR3 sequence: CASTLRLGQGVSTNEKLFF. The CDR3 DNA is TGTGCCAGCACCCTACGTTTGGGACAGGGGGTTTCAACTAATGAAAAACTGTTTTTT.

This chain connects TRBV7-9 to TRBJ1-1; TRBD1 matches 7 bases. There are 15 residues in the CDR3. Germline CDR1 reads SEHNR; CDR2 reads FQNEAQ (reference sequence). The junction had 5 bases not matched to a gene; V was cut back by 3 bases and J by 1 base. Here the CDR3 DNA reads TGTGCCAGCAGCTTCACTACAGGGGAGAACACTGAAGCTTTCTTT. Translation: CASSFTTGENTEAFF.

V is TRBV12-3 or TRBV12-4 and J is TRBJ2-7; TRBD2 matches 8 bases. The CDR3 has 15 amino acids. Trimming took 6 bases from V and 7 from J; bases not matched to a gene: 14. The CDR3 loop is CASRGWSGRAREQYF. The CDR3 DNA is TGTGCCAGCAGGGGCTGGTCCGGGAGGGCGCGGGAGCAGTACTTC.

This chain links TRBV12-3 or TRBV12-4 with TRBJ1-1; D not certain. CDR3 size: 13 residues. Deletions cut 8 bases from V and 0 bases from J, with 10 bases between. Here the CDR3 reads CASLAPVNTEAFF. In DNA form, the CDR3 reads TGTGCCAGCTTAGCGCCAGTGAACACTGAAGCTTTCTTT.

This clonotype was seen at least ten times. This chain joins TRBV29-1 and TRBJ1-2; no reliable D call. This CDR3 comprises 13 residues. V was clipped by 2 bases and J by 4 bases, with 11 bases between them. Germline V gene sequence: CDR1 SQVTM, CDR2 ANQGSEA. Here the CDR3 DNA reads TGCAGCGTTGAAACCGGGATTGGCTATGGCTACACCTTC. Protein product: CSVETGIGYGYTF.

The V call is TRBV29-1, the J call TRBJ1-1, with a weak D call TRBD1 (5 bases). CDR1 and CDR2 (germline): SQVTM, ANQGSEA. The CDR3 extends over 11 amino acids. V was trimmed by 3 bases and J by 5 bases, leaving 7 bases between them. The CDR3 protein is CSVDGGTEAFF. CDR3 DNA: TGCAGCGTTGATGGGGGGACTGAAGCTTTCTTT. The full variable domain, rest sourced from reference TRBV29-1 and TRBJ1-1, is SAVISQKPSRDICQRGTSLTIQCQVDSQVTMMFWYRQQPGQSLTLIATANQGSEATYESGFVIDKFPISRPNLTFSTLTVSNMSPEDSSIYLCSVDGGTEAFFGQGTRLTVV.

The chain links TRBV19 to TRBJ2-7; D uncertain. The CDR3 covers 16 residues. Germline V lookup: CDR1 LNHDA, CDR2 SQIVND (reference sequence). V was shortened by 5 bases and J by 2 bases, with 19 bases between the two germline ends. CDR3 sequence (DNA): TGTGCCAGTAGTGGAGATGCAGACACCCCGACCTACGAGCAGTACTTC. Translating it yields CASSGDADTPTYEQYF. Full variable domain (missing parts from reference TRBV19 and TRBJ2-7): DGGITQSPKYLFRKEGQNVTLSCEQNLNHDAMYWYRQDPGQGLRLIYYSQIVNDFQKGDIAEGYSVSREKKESFPLTVTSAQKNPTAFYLCASSGDADTPTYEQYFGPGTRLTVT.

This chain uses TRBV4-2 with TRBJ2-1; D unresolved. Germline V lookup: CDR1 LGHNA, CDR2 YNFKEQ. The CDR3 is made up of 12 amino acids. Trimming left V 0 bases short and J 9 bases short, with 6 bases between. CDR3 sequence reads: CASSQDPAEQFF. Here the CDR3 DNA reads TGTGCCAGCAGCCAAGATCCGGCTGAGCAGTTCTTC.

A few counts support this clonotype. The chain uses TRBV4-2 and TRBJ2-2; D gene unclear. From germline, CDR1 is LGHNA and CDR2 YNFKEQ. The CDR3 covers 14 residues. Deletions cut 1 base from V and 2 bases from J, with 5 bases between. CDR3 protein: CASSQALNTGELFF. DNA for the CDR3: TGTGCCAGCAGCCAAGCCCTTAACACCGGGGAGCTGTTTTTT.

This clonotype was seen repeatedly, ten times or more. The chain combines TRBV5-1 with TRBJ2-1, with 9 bases that match TRBD2. V was pared by 4 bases and J by 4 bases, with 6 bases of the junction left unmatched. Germline V gene data show CDR1 as SGHRS and CDR2 as YFSETQ. The CDR3 runs to 15 residues. CDR3 nucleotides: TGCGCCAGCAGCGACGGACTAGCGAGTTACAATGAGCAGTTCTTC. Its translation: CASSDGLASYNEQFF.

The chain combines TRBV20-1 with TRBJ2-1, with 13 nucleotides matching TRBD2. V was pared by 5 bases and J by 8 bases, with 3 bases of the junction left unmatched. Germline V gene lookup returns CDR1 DFQATT and CDR2 SNEGSKA (reference sequence). The CDR3 extends over 13 amino acids. CDR3 residues: CSARTSGSHEQFF. For the CDR3, the DNA is TGCAGTGCTCGGACTAGCGGGAGCCATGAGCAGTTCTTC.

The chain is built from TRBV7-9 and TRBJ2-5, with 7 bases identical to TRBD2. The CDR3 totals 15 residues. The V gene's germline CDR1 is SEHNR and CDR2 FQNEAQ (reference sequence). The J segment lost 1 base and the V segment lost 1 base, leaving 3 bases of the junction unmatched. CDR3 residues: CASSLGPGGQETQYF. The CDR3 DNA follows: TGTGCCAGCAGCTTAGGCCCGGGGGGCCAAGAGACCCAGTACTTC.

This clonotype has more than one count but fewer than ten. V is TRBV20-1 and J is TRBJ2-2; weak D call: TRBD2 (5 bases). This CDR3 is built from 14 residues. The V gene lost 2 bases and the J gene lost 2 bases, with 9 bases spanning the gap. In germline, CDR1 is DFQATT, CDR2 SNEGSKA (reference sequence). DNA for the CDR3: TGCAGTGCTAGACCACCGGGAAACACCGGGGAGCTGTTTTTT. Amino acids: CSARPPGNTGELFF.

The rearrangement joins TRBV5-1 to TRBJ2-7; D unresolved. V was pared by 3 bases and J by 0 bases, with 10 bases between. The V gene's germline CDR1 is SGHRS and CDR2 YFSETQ. The CDR3 loop spans 14 amino acids. The DNA of the CDR3 is TGCGCCAGCAGCTGGAGCGACATCTCCTACGAGCAGTACTTC. This codes for CASSWSDISYEQYF.

J is TRBJ2-2 and V is TRBV5-1; maybe TRBD2 (6 bases). Trimming left V 4 bases short and J 3 bases short, with 13 bases between. The CDR3 loop spans 15 amino acids. Germline CDR1 reads SGHRS; CDR2 reads YFSETQ. The chain's CDR3 is CASSHIGGDTGELFF. DNA of the CDR3: TGCGCCAGCAGCCACATTGGCGGGGACACCGGGGAGCTGTTTTTT.

Here the CDR3 DNA reads TGTGCCAGCAACCCCGGACTGGGGAGCTACACCTTC. Translating it yields CASNPGLGSYTF. This chain connects TRBV9 to TRBJ1-2; D uncertain. Trimming removed 6 bases at V and 9 bases at J, with 15 bases between. The CDR3 is made up of 12 amino acids. Germline assignment: CDR1 SGDLS and CDR2 YYNGEE.

The chain links TRBV13 to TRBJ2-1; tentatively, D is TRBD2 (5 bases). The V gene's germline CDR1 is PRHDT and CDR2 FYEKMQ (reference sequence). The CDR3 sequence is 14 residues long. V shed 2 bases and J shed 5 bases, with 10 bases lying between them. The CDR3 sequence is CASSLSGSDNEQFF. CDR3 bases: TGTGCCAGCAGCTTATCGGGGAGCGACAATGAGCAGTTCTTC.

This clonotype was counted between two and nine times. V and J are TRBV10-2 and TRBJ2-2, with no clear D. The V end was cut by 7 bases, the J end by 2 bases, with 8 bases between. CDR1 WSHSY and CDR2 SAAADI come from the germline V gene. The CDR3 has 13 amino acids. The CDR3 sequence is CASNEVNTGELFF. As DNA, the CDR3 is TGCGCCAGCAACGAAGTAAACACCGGGGAGCTGTTTTTT.

This chain connects TRBV27 to TRBJ2-3, with 9 bases aligning to TRBD2. This CDR3 has 16 amino acids. The J segment lost 2 bases and the V segment lost 3 bases, leaving 6 bases of the junction unmatched. Looked up from germline, CDR1 is MNHEY and CDR2 is SMNVEV (reference sequence). The DNA of the CDR3 is TGTGCCAGCAGTTTTCTAGCGGGGATAACCACAGATACGCAGTATTTT. Its protein is CASSFLAGITTDTQYF.

This clonotype was detected a few times. This sequence joins TRBV12-3 or TRBV12-4 and TRBJ2-7; TRBD2 matches 8 bases. This CDR3 has 13 residues. With V trimmed by 6 bases and J by 0 bases, 1 base remained unmatched. CDR3 residues: CASRTSGSYEQYF. CDR3 DNA sequence: TGTGCCAGCAGAACTAGCGGCTCCTACGAGCAGTACTTC.

The gene calls are TRBV12-3 or TRBV12-4 and TRBJ2-2, with 7 bases aligning to TRBD1. After removal of 3 bases from V and 6 bases from J, the junction contained 10 bases not matched to a gene. CDR3 length: 16 amino acids. The CDR3 bases are TGTGCCAGCAGTTTGATGACAGGGACCTACTCCGGGGAGCTGTTTTTT. It translates to CASSLMTGTYSGELFF.

J is TRBJ2-3 and V is TRBV16, with 7 nucleotides matching TRBD2. Losses at the gene ends were 3 bases for V and 8 bases for J; bases not matched to a gene: 2. The CDR3 loop spans 12 amino acids. In germline, CDR1 is KGHSY, CDR2 FQNENV. In nucleotides, the CDR3 is TGTGCCAGCAGCCAGATAGCGGGTACGCAGTATTTT. Translation: CASSQIAGTQYF.

V and J are TRBV4-3 and TRBJ2-7, with 8 bases identical to TRBD2. CDR3 length: 16 amino acids. Germline-derived CDR1 and CDR2 are LGHNA and YSLEER. Trimming at V came to 3 bases and at J to 2 bases, leaving 9 bases not matched to a gene. CDR3 protein: CASSQGAGAPTYEQYF. DNA for the CDR3: TGCGCCAGCAGCCAGGGAGCGGGAGCCCCAACCTACGAGCAGTACTTC.

A few counts support this clonotype. This CDR3 reads CASSPSGTSIDEQFF. The DNA of the CDR3 is TGTGCCAGCAGCCCATCCGGGACTAGCATCGATGAGCAGTTCTTC. The J gene is TRBJ2-1, the V gene TRBV7-2, with TRBD2 matching 9 bases. CDR3 length: 15 amino acids. Germline CDR1 and CDR2: SGHTA and FQGNSA. Trimming took 5 bases from V and 8 from J; bases not matched to a gene: 10.